Described below is a single T cell receptor (beta chain) sequence and its context. The antigen is not known. 13 Jbeta primers and 60 Vbeta primers were used for the PCR. Produced via immunoSEQ multiplex PCR; TCRdb's table is partial and in-frame only. The sample includes over 100,000 clones, about 76% seen only once; the top ten take roughly 2.2%. This CDR3 spans 15 amino acids. V was clipped by 1 base and J by 7 bases; unmatched bases: 4. The germline V gene encodes CDR1 SGHTA and CDR2 FQGNSA. This sample was taken from a study of cytomegalovirus exposure and HLA in healthy donors. Regarding the study as a whole: TCR beta V- and J-gene trimming was later associated with a missense DCLRE1C variant. It has been reported that TCR beta sequences accurately predicted the HLA-A and HLA-B alleles of most subjects.

This chain joins TRBV7-2 and TRBJ2-1; 10 bases align to TRBD1. Material for sequencing was PBMCs. This clonotype was sampled from a woman aged 25 to 39 in good health and CMV-seronegative. CDR3 sequence: CASSLGQGAQNEQFF. The DNA for the CDR3 is TGTGCCAGCAGCTTAGGACAGGGGGCGCAGAATGAGCAGTTCTTC.